Included here is one T cell receptor (beta chain) sequence, with context. Its antigen remains unidentified. The data belong to a study of response to subunit inactivated influenza vaccine. Findings and caveats of the study: Each seasonal influenza vaccination, the authors suggested, recruits few new T cells.

TCRdb independently ran MiXCR on the RT-PCR reads; one entry per CDR3 protein. Here the sample spans about 780,000 distinct CDR3 sequences, about a fifth being singletons. Germline V gives CDR1 SGHDT, CDR2 YYEEEE. Between the trimmed V and J ends, which lost 4 bases and 4 bases, there was a span of 11 bases. CDR3 length equals 14 residues. Source: PBMCs from blood, taken more than 4 days after vaccination. The chain is built from TRBV5-6 and TRBJ1-4, with a tentative D call TRBD1 (5 bases). The receptor was derived from a man aged 50-60 years who received an inactivated influenza vaccine. DNA for the CDR3: TGTGCCAGCAGCCACGGGACGGATAATGAAAAACTGTTTTTT. Its translation is CASSHGTDNEKLFF. The variable domain in full, completed from reference TRBV5-6 and TRBJ1-4, reads DAGVTQSPTHLIKTRGQQVTLRCSPKSGHDTVSWYQQALGQGPQFIFQYYEEEERQRGNFPDRFSGHQFPNYSSELNVNALLLGDSALYLCASSHGTDNEKLFFGSGTQLSVL.